The present TCR beta chain was sequenced within a study of blood T cell repertoires in COVID-19. The wider study: Whether acute or convalescent, the COVID-19 samples came from the United States, Italy and Spain. In each case, the material was cDNA or gDNA derived from T cells, B-cell-depleted T cells, or PBMCs.

The CDR3 spans 11 residues. The germline CDR1 and CDR2 sequences are MNHEY and SVGAGI. V lost 6 bases to trimming and J lost 11 bases, with 14 bases between them. In the study's own analysis: Researchers report that nucleated cell counts were estimated from reference gene primer amplification. This table comes from immunoSEQ multiplex PCR, and its TCRdb copy is limited to in-frame clones, with some not included. The V and J calls and clone size were taken over from that table, and D and trimming were inferred from the DNA. This table holds about 110,000 clones, about nine tenths found once. This clone has just one count.

The V call is TRBV6-5, the J call TRBJ2-7, with D possibly TRBD2 on 5 matching bases. Sequencing was carried out using peripheral blood. The TCR was taken from a human donor in a cohort sampled during active COVID-19. CDR3 in DNA: TGTGCCAGCAGCGGAGGACCTGGGGAGTACTTC. Residues: CASSGGPGEYF.